This record concerns one T cell receptor (beta chain) sequence. The germline V and J ends were trimmed by 4 bases and 5 bases, with 14 bases remaining between them. Germline V lookup: CDR1 SEHNR, CDR2 FQNEAQ (reference sequence). The CDR3 extends over 14 amino acids. The data are from a study of T cells in tuberculosis. Sorting used thawed, overnight-rested PBMC stained with anti-CD3, a viability dye and GMM-loaded CD1B tetramer. C32 glucose monomycolate from Rhodococcus equi was loaded onto the CD1B tetramers. TCR-alpha and TCR-beta chains were sequenced unpaired. Measured with immunoSEQ multiplex PCR; TCRdb has only the in-frame clones, and not every one. The sample has roughly 92,000 clones, more than 75% seen once.

The chain joins TRBV7-9 to TRBJ1-1; D is undetermined. The specimen sequenced was CD1b-GMM tetramer-negative cells sorted from PBMCs. The TCR was taken from an adult woman with latent tuberculosis. The CDR3 DNA reads as TGTGCCAGCAGCTCCACCAAGGCGGGGACTGAAGCTTTCTTT. This translates into CASSSTKAGTEAFF.